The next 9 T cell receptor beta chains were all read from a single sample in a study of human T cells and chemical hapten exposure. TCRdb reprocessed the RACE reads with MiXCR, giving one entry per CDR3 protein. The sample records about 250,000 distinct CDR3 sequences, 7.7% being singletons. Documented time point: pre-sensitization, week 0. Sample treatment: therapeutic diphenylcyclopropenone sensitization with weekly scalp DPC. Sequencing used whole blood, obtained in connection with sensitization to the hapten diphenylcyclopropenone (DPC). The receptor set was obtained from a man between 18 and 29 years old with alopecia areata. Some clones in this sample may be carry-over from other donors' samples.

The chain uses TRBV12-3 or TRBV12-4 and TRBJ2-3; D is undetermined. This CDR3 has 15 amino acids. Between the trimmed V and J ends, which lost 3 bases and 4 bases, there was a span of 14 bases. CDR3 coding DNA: TGTGCCAGCAGTTTTCAGCATCACGTGGCAGATACGCAGTATTTT. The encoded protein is CASSFQHHVADTQYF.

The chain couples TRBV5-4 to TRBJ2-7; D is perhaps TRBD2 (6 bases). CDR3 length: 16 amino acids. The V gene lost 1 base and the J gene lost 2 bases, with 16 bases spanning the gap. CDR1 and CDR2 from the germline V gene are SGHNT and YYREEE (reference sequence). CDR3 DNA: TGTGCCAGCAGCTTGCGGTCGGGGGACCTAACCTACGAGCAGTACGTC. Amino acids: CASSLRSGDLTYEQYV.

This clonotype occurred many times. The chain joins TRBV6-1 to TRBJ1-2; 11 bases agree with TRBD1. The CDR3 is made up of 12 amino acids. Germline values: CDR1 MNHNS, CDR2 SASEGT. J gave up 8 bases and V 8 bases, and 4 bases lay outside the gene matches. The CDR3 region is CASGQGAAGYTF. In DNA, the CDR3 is TGTGCCAGCGGACAGGGGGCGGCCGGCTACACCTTC.

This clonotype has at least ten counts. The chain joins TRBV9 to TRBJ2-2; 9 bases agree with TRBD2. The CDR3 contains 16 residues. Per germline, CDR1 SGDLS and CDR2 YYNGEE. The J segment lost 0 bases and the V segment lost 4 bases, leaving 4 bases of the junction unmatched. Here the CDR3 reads CASSLLAGTNTGELFF. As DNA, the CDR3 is TGTGCCAGCAGCCTTCTAGCGGGGACGAACACCGGGGAGCTGTTTTTT.

The CDR3 here is CASSNWGYHYEQYF. The CDR3 coding sequence is TGTGCCAGCAGTAACTGGGGGTACCACTACGAGCAGTACTTC. The rearrangement links TRBV12-3 or TRBV12-4 to TRBJ2-7; D may match TRBD1 or TRBD2 (5 bases each). With 5 bases removed from V and 3 bases from J, the gap between germline ends came to 14 bases. The CDR3 runs 14 residues.

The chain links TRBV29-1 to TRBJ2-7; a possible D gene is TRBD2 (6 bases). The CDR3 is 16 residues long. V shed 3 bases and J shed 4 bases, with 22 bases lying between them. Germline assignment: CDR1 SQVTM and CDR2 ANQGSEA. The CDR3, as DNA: TGCAGCGTTGAGCTCTTTAGGGGCCGGAGGGTTTACGAGCAGTACTTC. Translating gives CSVELFRGRRVYEQYF.

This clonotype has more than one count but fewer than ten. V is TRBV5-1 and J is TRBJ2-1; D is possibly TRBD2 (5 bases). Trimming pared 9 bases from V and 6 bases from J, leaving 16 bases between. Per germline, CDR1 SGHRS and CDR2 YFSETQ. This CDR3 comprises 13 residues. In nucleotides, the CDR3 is TGCGCCAACCTCGGGGTCCGGGGCAATGAGCAGTTCTTC. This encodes CANLGVRGNEQFF.

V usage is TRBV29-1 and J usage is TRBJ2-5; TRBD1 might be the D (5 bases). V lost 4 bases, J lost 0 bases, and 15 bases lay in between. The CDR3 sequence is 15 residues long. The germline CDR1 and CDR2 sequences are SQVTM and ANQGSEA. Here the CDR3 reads CSVGVGATYQETQYF. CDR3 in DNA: TGCAGCGTTGGAGTTGGGGCCACGTACCAAGAGACCCAGTACTTC.

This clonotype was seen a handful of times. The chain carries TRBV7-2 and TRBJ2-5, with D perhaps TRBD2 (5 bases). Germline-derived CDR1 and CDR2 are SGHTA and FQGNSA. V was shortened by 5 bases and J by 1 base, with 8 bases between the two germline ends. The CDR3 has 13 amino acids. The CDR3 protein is CASSVDFQETQYF. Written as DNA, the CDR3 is TGTGCCAGCAGCGTGGACTTCCAAGAGACCCAGTACTTC.